Listed below are T cell receptor beta chains from one sample, sequenced in a study of T-cell reconstitution after alpha-beta-depleted transplantation in children. Each CDR3 protein is one row after TCRdb ran MiXCR on the PCR reads. This table holds about 98,000 distinct CDR3 sequences, less than 25% found once. This specimen consisted of PBMCs, obtained before TCRalphabeta/CD19-depleted stem cell transplant. These receptors were obtained from a boy aged 2 to 9 with acute lymphoblastic leukemia, due to receive a stem cell transplant. The CDR3 runs from the conserved cysteine through the conserved F or W. Fields, in order: V gene, D gene, clone size, J gene, CDR3 protein, CDR3 DNA. D genes are given only for firm matches. Size is omitted from some rows. Given values are once, few, many or a class for expanded clones.

V gene: TRBV24-1; D gene: .; clone size: .; J gene: TRBJ2-3; CDR3 protein: CATGSLGSTDTQYF; CDR3 DNA: TGTGCCACCGGGAGCCTTGGCAGCACAGATACGCAGTATTTT
V gene: TRBV28; D gene: TRBD1; clone size: many; J gene: TRBJ2-7; CDR3 protein: CASSSPDRGNFYEQYF; CDR3 DNA: TGTGCCAGCAGTAGCCCGGACAGGGGGAATTTCTACGAGCAGTACTTC
V gene: TRBV27; D gene: TRBD1; clone size: .; J gene: TRBJ1-6; CDR3 protein: CASSLTTGGGSPLHF; CDR3 DNA: TGTGCCAGCAGTTTAACGACAGGGGGAGGATCACCCCTCCACTTT
V gene: TRBV3-1; D gene: TRBD1; clone size: few; J gene: TRBJ1-1; CDR3 protein: CASSQALQGRTEAFF; CDR3 DNA: TGTGCCAGCAGCCAAGCGTTACAGGGGAGGACTGAAGCTTTCTTT
V gene: TRBV4-1; D gene: .; clone size: .; J gene: TRBJ1-6; CDR3 protein: CASSQDIGTGHSPLHF; CDR3 DNA: TGCGCCAGCAGCCAAGACATAGGGACTGGGCATTCACCCCTCCACTTT
V gene: TRBV3-1; D gene: TRBD2; clone size: .; J gene: TRBJ2-7; CDR3 protein: CASSQDNLLAEGPRQYF; CDR3 DNA: TGTGCCAGCAGCCAAGATAACTTACTAGCGGAGGGGCCGAGGCAGTACTTC
V gene: TRBV5-1; D gene: TRBD2; clone size: .; J gene: TRBJ2-1; CDR3 protein: CASSLASSGSPKTYNEQFF; CDR3 DNA: TGCGCCAGCAGCTTGGCGTCTAGCGGGAGCCCCAAAACCTACAATGAGCAGTTCTTC
V gene: TRBV7-2; D gene: TRBD2; clone size: .; J gene: TRBJ2-1; CDR3 protein: CASSFQLAGSYNEQFF; CDR3 DNA: TGTGCCAGCAGCTTCCAACTAGCGGGGTCCTACAATGAGCAGTTCTTC
V gene: TRBV12-3/TRBV12-4; D gene: TRBD2; clone size: .; J gene: TRBJ2-1; CDR3 protein: CASRTGLADVNEQFF; CDR3 DNA: TGTGCCAGCAGGACTGGACTAGCGGACGTCAATGAGCAGTTCTTC
V gene: TRBV12-3/TRBV12-4; D gene: TRBD1; clone size: .; J gene: TRBJ2-2; CDR3 protein: CASSLNRGSTGELFF; CDR3 DNA: TGTGCCAGCAGTTTAAACAGGGGGAGTACCGGGGAGCTGTTTTTT
V gene: TRBV6-5; D gene: .; clone size: .; J gene: TRBJ2-4; CDR3 protein: CASSYSRGWGAKNIQYF; CDR3 DNA: TGTGCCAGCAGTTACTCAAGGGGTTGGGGGGCCAAAAACATTCAGTACTTC
V gene: TRBV6-2/TRBV6-3; D gene: .; clone size: .; J gene: TRBJ2-1; CDR3 protein: CASSKKTEQFF; CDR3 DNA: TGTGCCAGCAGTAAGAAGACAGAGCAGTTCTTC
V gene: TRBV28; D gene: .; clone size: .; J gene: TRBJ2-1; CDR3 protein: CASTLGSRYNEQFF; CDR3 DNA: TGTGCCAGCACCCTAGGATCTAGATACAATGAGCAGTTCTTC
V gene: TRBV30; D gene: .; clone size: .; J gene: TRBJ2-2; CDR3 protein: CAWRRQASTGELFF; CDR3 DNA: TGTGCCTGGAGGAGGCAGGCGAGCACCGGGGAGCTGTTTTTT
V gene: TRBV12-3/TRBV12-4; D gene: .; clone size: few; J gene: TRBJ2-5; CDR3 protein: CASTLAGTYKETQYF; CDR3 DNA: TGTGCCAGCACCCTGGCGGGGACATATAAAGAGACCCAGTACTTC
V gene: TRBV7-2; D gene: TRBD1; clone size: .; J gene: TRBJ1-6; CDR3 protein: CASSGTGTGGRNSPLHF; CDR3 DNA: TGTGCCAGCAGCGGAACCGGGACAGGGGGCCGAAATTCACCCCTCCACTTT
V gene: TRBV7-8; D gene: .; clone size: .; J gene: TRBJ1-2; CDR3 protein: CASSLGGWGADYGYTF; CDR3 DNA: TGTGCCAGCAGCCTAGGCGGGTGGGGCGCGGACTATGGCTACACCTTC
V gene: TRBV28; D gene: .; clone size: few; J gene: TRBJ2-7; CDR3 protein: CASRQGLNNEQYF; CDR3 DNA: TGTGCCAGCAGGCAGGGGTTAAATAACGAGCAGTACTTC
V gene: TRBV6-1; D gene: TRBD2; clone size: .; J gene: TRBJ2-1; CDR3 protein: CASSRGLAGVGEQFF; CDR3 DNA: TGTGCCAGCAGCCGTGGACTAGCGGGAGTAGGTGAGCAGTTCTTC
V gene: TRBV7-9; D gene: TRBD1; clone size: .; J gene: TRBJ2-7; CDR3 protein: CATGQGVGEQYF; CDR3 DNA: TGTGCCACCGGACAGGGAGTTGGTGAGCAGTACTTC
V gene: TRBV5-1; D gene: .; clone size: few; J gene: TRBJ2-1; CDR3 protein: CASSFKYEQFF; CDR3 DNA: TGCGCCAGCAGCTTTAAGTACGAGCAGTTCTTC
V gene: TRBV24-1; D gene: .; clone size: few; J gene: TRBJ1-1; CDR3 protein: CATSDSTGNTEAFF; CDR3 DNA: TGTGCCACCAGTGATTCTACAGGGAACACTGAAGCTTTCTTT
V gene: TRBV28; D gene: .; clone size: .; J gene: TRBJ2-2; CDR3 protein: CASIISNTGELFF; CDR3 DNA: TGTGCCAGCATTATATCTAACACCGGGGAGCTGTTTTTT
V gene: TRBV4-3; D gene: TRBD2; clone size: few; J gene: TRBJ2-1; CDR3 protein: CASSPAASGTSGRNEQFF; CDR3 DNA: TGCGCCAGCAGCCCGGCGGCTAGTGGGACTAGCGGGAGAAATGAGCAGTTCTTC
V gene: TRBV10-3; D gene: .; clone size: few; J gene: TRBJ2-2; CDR3 protein: CAISAAGRTGELFF; CDR3 DNA: TGTGCCATCAGTGCGGCAGGGAGGACCGGGGAGCTGTTTTTT
V gene: TRBV20-1; D gene: TRBD2; clone size: few; J gene: TRBJ2-1; CDR3 protein: CSASSGRRNEQFF; CDR3 DNA: TGCAGTGCTAGTAGCGGGAGAAGGAATGAGCAGTTCTTC
V gene: TRBV6-5; D gene: .; clone size: .; J gene: TRBJ2-1; CDR3 protein: CASRYSNEQFF; CDR3 DNA: TGTGCCAGCAGGTATAGCAATGAGCAGTTCTTC
V gene: TRBV29-1; D gene: .; clone size: .; J gene: TRBJ1-2; CDR3 protein: CSVLPDGGYGYTF; CDR3 DNA: TGCAGCGTCCTCCCGGACGGGGGCTACGGCTACACCTTC
V gene: TRBV25-1; D gene: .; clone size: .; J gene: TRBJ1-3; CDR3 protein: CASSSFGGWGNTIYF; CDR3 DNA: TGTGCCAGCAGCAGCTTCGGGGGTTGGGGAAACACCATATATTTT
V gene: TRBV28; D gene: TRBD2; clone size: .; J gene: TRBJ2-2; CDR3 protein: CASKPGLAGSKTGELFF; CDR3 DNA: TGTGCCAGCAAACCGGGACTAGCGGGATCGAAGACCGGGGAGCTGTTTTTT
V gene: TRBV5-1; D gene: .; clone size: .; J gene: TRBJ1-5; CDR3 protein: CASSLEGSRAGSNQPQHF; CDR3 DNA: TGCGCCAGCAGCTTGGAGGGGAGCCGGGCCGGTTCCAATCAGCCCCAGCATTTT
V gene: TRBV3-1; D gene: .; clone size: .; J gene: TRBJ2-2; CDR3 protein: CASSQEPTNTGELFF; CDR3 DNA: TGTGCCAGCAGCCAAGAACCGACGAACACCGGGGAGCTGTTTTTT
V gene: TRBV28; D gene: .; clone size: many; J gene: TRBJ1-4; CDR3 protein: CASSFLDGPGKRWFF; CDR3 DNA: TGTGCCAGCAGTTTTCTGGACGGCCCCGGGAAGCGGTGGTTTTTT
V gene: TRBV5-1; D gene: TRBD1; clone size: .; J gene: TRBJ1-2; CDR3 protein: CASSLTDRGGLDGYTF; CDR3 DNA: TGCGCCAGCAGCTTAACCGACAGGGGAGGACTGGATGGCTACACCTTC
V gene: TRBV20-1; D gene: .; clone size: .; J gene: TRBJ2-7; CDR3 protein: CSARDKSVSREQYF; CDR3 DNA: TGCAGTGCTAGAGATAAGTCGGTATCTCGCGAGCAGTACTTC
V gene: TRBV2; D gene: .; clone size: .; J gene: TRBJ2-1; CDR3 protein: CASLGQNTYNEQFF; CDR3 DNA: TGTGCCAGCCTCGGACAGAATACCTACAATGAGCAGTTCTTC